Listed below are T cell receptor beta chains from one sample, sequenced in a study of blood T cell repertoires in COVID-19. Sequenced by immunoSEQ multiplex PCR; TCRdb stores in-frame clones only, minus some. The data contain nearly 250,000 clones, approximately 85% of them singletons. What was sequenced was PBMCs or T cells enriched from blood (not recorded which). All receptors come from a woman in her forties or fifties with acute COVID-19. Both conserved end residues are trimmed from each CDR3. The order of the fields is V gene, J gene, CDR3 protein.

>TRBV21-1|TRBJ1-6
ASRRYRGLSYNSPLH
>TRBV9|TRBJ2-1
ASSTRLAGVRDEQF
>TRBV9|TRBJ2-3
ASSVTGGAQY
>TRBV5-1|TRBJ2-2
ASSLEYRGTGELF
>TRBV2|TRBJ1-3
ASSLENTIY
>TRBV19|TRBJ1-3
ASTGDRRGNTIY
>TRBV10-3|TRBJ1-5
AISDYPGAGGNQPQH
>TRBV30|TRBJ1-1
AEWGGADTEAF
>TRBV7-8|TRBJ1-1
ASSSTTGAEAF
>TRBV9|TRBJ1-4
ASSGDRGTNEKLF
>TRBV21-1|TRBJ2-3
ASSKACELRDRVRNTQY
>TRBV27|TRBJ2-1
ASTSPRGRSYNEQF
>TRBV2|TRBJ2-3
ASRGIGGSSTDTQY
>TRBV7-8|TRBJ1-6
ASSLPGQGGSPLH
>TRBV25-1|TRBJ2-1
ASRTAGAQNNEQF
>TRBV7-9|TRBJ1-1
ASSSRQGMTEAF
>TRBV29-1|TRBJ1-2
SVEGQGKSYT
>TRBV28|TRBJ1-1
ASTLGVNTEAF
>TRBV30|TRBJ1-6
AWSVLGQGGTLH
>TRBV11-2|TRBJ2-7
ASSPGGDRASYEQY
>TRBV11-2|TRBJ2-3
ASSLGPRADTQY
>TRBV3-1/TRBV3-2|TRBJ2-3
ASSQDWGSGVYTQY
>TRBV21-1|TRBJ2-3
ASSVHRDWGTDTQY
>TRBV6-2/TRBV6-3|TRBJ2-3
ASSSGLAGTDTQY
>TRBV9|TRBJ2-1
ASSASGASGGKDNEQF
>TRBV5-1|TRBJ1-2
ASSSRGNYGYT
>TRBV21-1|TRBJ2-3
ASSKSLAGGPITDTQY
>TRBV6-6|TRBJ1-2
ASSYGGGGQGYT
>TRBV13|TRBJ2-1
ASSLFRDTPYNEQF
>TRBV7-2|TRBJ2-3
ASSYAGRATDTQY
>TRBV5-8|TRBJ2-7
ASSLGQGKY
>TRBV7-8|TRBJ2-2
ASRGWNTGELF
>TRBV7-2|TRBJ1-6
ASSRTGTDNSPLH
>TRBV4-2|TRBJ2-3
ASSQELDIDTQY
>TRBV10-3|TRBJ1-4
AIARDRDEKLF
>TRBV5-8|TRBJ1-1
ASSFLFVFSNTEAF
>TRBV18|TRBJ1-5
ASSGTGVLQPQH
>TRBV7-2|TRBJ1-1
ASSSPGQREAF
>TRBV30|TRBJ1-6
AWRVRWAGVDSPLH
>TRBV2|TRBJ2-7
ASRVRAGEQY
>TRBV5-4|TRBJ2-5
ASSLERGFKTQY
>TRBV6-5|TRBJ1-4
ASSWGQGATNEKLF
>TRBV7-9|TRBJ2-3
ASSSDRGTDTQY
>TRBV2|TRBJ2-2
ASRNGGPNTGELF
>TRBV7-3|TRBJ1-3
ASSRTGGASGNTIY
>TRBV6-5|TRBJ1-2
ASSTLTATNYGYT
>TRBV6-2/TRBV6-3|TRBJ1-5
ASSYSEGTHQPQH
>TRBV19|TRBJ1-1
ASSDRGDSEAF
>TRBV11-3|TRBJ2-7
ASSETDYEQY
>TRBV28|TRBJ1-1
ASSSYRGETEAF
>TRBV5-1|TRBJ1-2
ASSLGGQYYGYT